A single sample is the source of the 10 T cell receptor beta chains below, sequenced in a study of T cell responses to AZD1222 COVID-19 vaccine. The assay was immunoSEQ multiplex PCR, and TCRdb's table has in-frame clones only and misses some. The sample carries 150,000 or so clones, 90% recorded once. Sequenced here: peripheral blood, sampled 28 days after the second AZD1222 dose. Receptor source: an adult who received the AZD1222 COVID-19 vaccine.

The chain couples TRBV6-2 or TRBV6-3 to TRBJ2-2; D is uncertain. Trimming took off 2 bases at V and 6 bases at J, with 7 bases between the two ends. In germline, CDR1 is MNHEY, CDR2 SVGEGT. The CDR3 loop spans 13 amino acids. The CDR3 DNA follows: TGTGCCAGCAGTTACCTTTGGTCCGGGGAGCTGTTTTTT. Protein product: CASSYLWSGELFF.

This chain connects TRBV5-1 to TRBJ2-7; TRBD2 agrees at 10 bases. The CDR3 has 14 residues. Germline V CDR1 and CDR2: SGHRS, YFSETQ. The V gene end was trimmed by 5 bases and the J gene end by 3 bases; junction bases not matched to a gene: 5. CDR3 sequence: CASSWASGGYEQYF. DNA of the CDR3: TGCGCCAGCAGTTGGGCTAGCGGGGGCTACGAGCAGTACTTC.

The chain links TRBV30 to TRBJ2-7; D remains ambiguous. The CDR3 sequence is 13 residues long. From germline, CDR1 is GTSNPN and CDR2 SVGIG (reference sequence). V was clipped by 5 bases and J by 2 bases, with 13 bases between them. CDR3 coding DNA: TGTGCCTGGCGCCGGGCCTTGACCTACGAGCAGTACTTC. This codes for CAWRRALTYEQYF.

The rearrangement joins TRBV29-1 to TRBJ2-1, with 8 bases identical to TRBD1. In germline, CDR1 is SQVTM, CDR2 ANQGSEA. The CDR3 runs to 16 residues. J gave up 6 bases and V 8 bases, and 18 bases lay outside the gene matches. CDR3 sequence reads: CSPSDSGGKARNEQFF. As DNA, the CDR3 is TGCAGCCCAAGCGATTCAGGGGGCAAAGCTCGCAATGAGCAGTTCTTC.

The gene calls are TRBV6-1 and TRBJ2-1; a possible D gene is TRBD1 (6 bases). The CDR3 is made up of 16 amino acids. Germline CDR1 reads MNHNS; CDR2 reads SASEGT. Trimming shortened V by 3 bases and J by 0 bases, and 12 bases separated the two germline ends. CDR3 in amino acids: CASSEGASSSYNEQFF. The CDR3 coding sequence is TGTGCCAGCAGTGAGGGGGCCAGTAGCTCCTACAATGAGCAGTTCTTC.

The rearrangement links TRBV6-2 or TRBV6-3 to TRBJ1-5, with TRBD1 identical over 8 bases. After removal of 7 bases from V and 6 bases from J, the junction contained 11 bases not matched to a gene. In germline, CDR1 is MNHEY, CDR2 SVGEGT. The CDR3 is 15 residues long. The DNA of the CDR3 is TGTGCCAGCAACCCCACAGGGGGAGCGGCTCAGCCCCAGCATTTT. This gives the protein CASNPTGGAAQPQHF.

The chain is built from TRBV18 and TRBJ1-1; unclear D gene. Germline V lookup: CDR1 KGHSH, CDR2 LQKENI. The CDR3 sequence is 13 residues long. Trimming removed 2 bases at V and 2 bases at J, with 6 bases between. As DNA, the CDR3 is TGTGCCAGCTCACCAGCGCTTAACACTGAAGCTTTCTTT. It is translated as CASSPALNTEAFF.

The V gene is TRBV10-3, the J gene TRBJ1-5, with a weak D call TRBD1 (6 bases). Germline lookup yields CDR1 ENHRY and CDR2 SYGVKD. The V end was cut by 5 bases, the J end by 3 bases, with 11 bases between. The CDR3 length is 14 residues. CDR3: CAISLTGFNQPQHF. The CDR3 nucleotides are TGTGCCATCAGTTTGACAGGATTCAATCAGCCCCAGCATTTT.

V usage is TRBV28 and J usage is TRBJ2-3; the D gene is possibly TRBD1 (5 bases). The germline V and J ends were trimmed by 8 bases and 0 bases, with 18 bases remaining between them. In germline, CDR1 is MDHEN, CDR2 SYDVKM. This CDR3 region has 16 residues. The CDR3, as DNA: TGTGCCAGCCCCCCCCCAGGGCTCACTAGCACAGATACGCAGTATTTT. This encodes CASPPPGLTSTDTQYF.

CDR3 DNA: TGTGCCAGCAGCCAAGATTTTATAAGGAGGTCAGGTACCATATATTTT. Its protein product is CASSQDFIRRSGTIYF. The rearrangement links TRBV3-1 (or the pseudogene TRBV3-2) to TRBJ1-3; unclear D gene. The V and J ends lost 0 bases and 10 bases respectively, with 19 bases between them. This CDR3 comprises 16 residues. CDR1 and CDR2 (germline): LGHDT, YNNKEL (reference sequence).